One T cell receptor (beta chain) is described in this entry. Donors came from a validation cohort of some 110 subjects, distinct from the first 666-subject cohort. These data come from a study of cytomegalovirus exposure and HLA in healthy donors. The data were produced by immunoSEQ multiplex PCR, yet TCRdb's version contains in-frame clones alone and is incomplete. The table shows some 140,000 clones, with about 90% occurring only once. V trimming: 4 bases; J trimming: 4 bases; junction bases outside the gene matches: 6. From germline, CDR1 is SGHDT and CDR2 YYEEEE. The CDR3 is 15 residues long. The gene calls are TRBV5-6 and TRBJ1-5; 9 positions match TRBD1. The clonotype originates from a young man in good health and CMV-seronegative. The sample taken for sequencing was PBMCs. CDR3 sequence (DNA): TGTGCCAGCAGCGGATGGACAGGGGAGAATCAGCCCCAGCATTTT. Its protein is CASSGWTGENQPQHF. Complete variable domain (other parts from reference TRBV5-6 and TRBJ1-5): DAGVTQSPTHLIKTRGQQVTLRCSPKSGHDTVSWYQQALGQGPQFIFQYYEEEERQRGNFPDRFSGHQFPNYSSELNVNALLLGDSALYLCASSGWTGENQPQHFGDGTRLSIL.